Shown below are 27 T cell receptor beta chains from a single sample sequenced in a study of OX40 agonist ivuxolimab in advanced cancers. Library preparation was by the immunoSEQ multiplex PCR assay. TCRdb limited this immuneACCESS table to in-frame rearrangements with V and J called. A share of clones is missing; checked studies link under half to unresolved V genes, and the rest is unexplained. The sample yields about 80,000 clones; almost 85% were counted once. Clones ranked in the top ten supply just under 25% of the sample. Sequenced here: CD4+ or CD8+ T cells sorted from blood, sampled in a trial of the OX40 agonist ivuxolimab. These receptors were obtained from an adult with an advanced solid tumor such as melanoma, head and neck, liver or kidney cancer.

The DNA for the CDR3 is TGTGCCAGCCGCCTAGGTACGGGGGCAGATACGCAGTATTTT. Protein: CASRLGTGADTQYF. The rearrangement links TRBV7-2 to TRBJ2-3, with D possibly matching TRBD2 (6 bases). Per the germline V gene, CDR1 is SGHTA and CDR2 is FQGNSA. V lost 8 bases, J lost 4 bases, and 16 bases lay in between. The CDR3 extends over 14 amino acids.

J is TRBJ1-5 and V is TRBV2; 8 positions match TRBD1. The V segment lost 3 bases and the J segment 7 bases; nucleotides outside the gene matches: 5. This CDR3 comprises 14 residues. The V gene's germline CDR1 is SNHLY and CDR2 FYNNEI. For the CDR3, the DNA is TGTGCCAGCAGTGAGGACAGGGAGGGGCAGCCCCAGCATTTT. Its protein is CASSEDREGQPQHF. Drawing the rest from reference TRBV2 and TRBJ1-5, the complete variable domain is EPEVTQTPSHQVTQMGQEVILRCVPISNHLYFYWYRQILGQKVEFLVSFYNNEISEKSEIFDDQFSVERPDGSNFTLKIRSTKLEDSAMYFCASSEDREGQPQHFGDGTRLSIL.

J is TRBJ1-3 and V is TRBV4-3; no clear D gene. V was cut by 0 bases and J by 0 bases, with 9 bases left in between. The CDR3 totals 16 residues. Germline CDR1 LGHNA, CDR2 YSLEER. The CDR3 DNA sequence: TGCGCCAGCAGCCAAGATCGTCCCCTCTCTGGAAACACCATATATTTT. It yields the protein CASSQDRPLSGNTIYF.

V usage is TRBV7-9 and J usage is TRBJ1-6; no firm D call. This CDR3 spans 15 amino acids. V was shortened by 3 bases and J by 3 bases, with 9 bases between the two germline ends. Germline V gene lookup returns CDR1 SEHNR and CDR2 FQNEAQ (reference sequence). The CDR3 reads CASSLKGFYNSPLHF. The CDR3 nucleotides read TGTGCCAGCAGCTTGAAGGGATTCTATAATTCACCCCTCCACTTT.

In its sample, this clone was seen once. The chain has TRBV5-4 and TRBJ2-7; D possibly corresponds to TRBD2 (7 bases). The CDR3 is made up of 16 amino acids. V lost 2 bases, J lost 3 bases, and 18 bases lay in between. The germline gives CDR1 SGHNT, CDR2 YYREEE (reference sequence). Here the CDR3 DNA reads TGTGCCAGCAGCTTACTGGCGGGGGCGGATTTCTACGAGCAGTACTTC. This gives the protein CASSLLAGADFYEQYF.

This clone came up once. This chain joins TRBV7-9 and TRBJ1-4; 7 bases align to TRBD1. The trim removed 4 bases at V and 8 bases at J, leaving 10 bases unmatched. Germline CDR1 and CDR2: SEHNR and FQNEAQ (reference sequence). CDR3 length: 15 amino acids. CDR3 residues: CASSSGQVVWEKLFF. In nucleotides, the CDR3 is TGTGCCAGCAGCTCCGGACAGGTGGTATGGGAAAAACTGTTTTTT.

The J gene is TRBJ2-7, the V gene TRBV7-2; D ambiguous. Per germline, CDR1 SGHTA and CDR2 FQGNSA. This CDR3 has 16 residues. The V end lost 3 bases, the J end lost 0 bases, and 15 bases lay between the germline ends. The CDR3 bases are TGTGCCAGCAGCTTGGTTGGGTGGGTGAGCTCCTACGAGCAGTACTTC. Translated: CASSLVGWVSSYEQYF.

The CDR3 bases are TGCGCCAGCAGCCAAAGGGGCGGGGGAGACGAGACCCAGTACTTC. Amino acid sequence: CASSQRGGGDETQYF. The rearrangement joins TRBV4-1 to TRBJ2-5; 7 bases are a match to TRBD2. Trimming at V came to 2 bases and at J to 5 bases, leaving 8 bases not matched to a gene. From germline, CDR1 is MGHRA and CDR2 YSYEKL. This CDR3 spans 15 amino acids.

This chain links TRBV5-6 with TRBJ1-3, with TRBD1 matching over 10 bases. V dropped 0 bases and J dropped 2; count of bases not matched to a gene: 8. The CDR3 loop spans 18 amino acids. Per the germline V gene, CDR1 is SGHDT and CDR2 is YYEEEE. The CDR3 loop is CASSLGQGAFVAGNTIYF. In DNA, the CDR3 is TGTGCCAGCAGCTTGGGACAGGGGGCTTTTGTGGCTGGAAACACCATATATTTT.

The genes are TRBV19 and TRBJ2-4, with D perhaps TRBD1 or TRBD2 (7 bases each). CDR3 length: 15 amino acids. V was pared by 7 bases and J by 5 bases, with 18 bases between. Germline loops: CDR1 LNHDA, CDR2 SQIVND (reference sequence). The CDR3 DNA is TGTGCCAGTAACCGTCTGGGAGGGGGCGAAAACATTCAGTACTTC. Translation: CASNRLGGGENIQYF.

This clone appeared a few times. This sequence joins TRBV6-5 and TRBJ1-2; TRBD1 matches 7 bases. The CDR3 covers 13 residues. Trimming at V came to 6 bases and at J to 8 bases, leaving 9 bases not matched to a gene. Germline-derived CDR1 and CDR2 are MNHEY and SVGAGI. The CDR3 here is CASSMTGLEGYTF. The CDR3 coding sequence is TGTGCCAGCAGCATGACAGGGTTGGAGGGCTACACCTTC.

V usage is TRBV15 and J usage is TRBJ2-5; 7 bases are shared with TRBD2. CDR1 is LNHNV and CDR2 is YYDKDF in the germline V gene (reference sequence). Trimming removed 0 bases from V and 5 bases from J; junction bases left unmatched: 3. This CDR3 has 14 amino acids. CDR3 protein: CATSRDVGGETQYF. The CDR3 nucleotides are TGTGCCACCAGCAGAGATGTCGGGGGGGAGACCCAGTACTTC.

This clone showed up just a few times. The genes are TRBV7-9 and TRBJ1-1, with D perhaps TRBD1 (6 bases). The CDR3 is 9 residues long. Germline V gives CDR1 SEHNR, CDR2 FQNEAQ (reference sequence). The V gene lost 4 bases and the J gene lost 14 bases, with 8 bases spanning the gap. CDR3 sequence: CASSSGVFF. The CDR3 bases are TGTGCCAGCAGCTCAGGGGTATTCTTT.

This clone was counted once. The V and J genes are TRBV7-2 and TRBJ2-7, with a possible D match to TRBD2 (6 bases). This CDR3 is 14 amino acids long. Germline lookup yields CDR1 SGHTA and CDR2 FQGNSA. The germline V and J ends were trimmed by 5 bases and 2 bases, with 13 bases remaining between them. This chain's CDR3 is CASSPGLLPYEQYF. In DNA form, the CDR3 reads TGTGCCAGCAGCCCGGGACTTTTGCCCTACGAGCAGTACTTC.

The chain employs TRBV7-9 and TRBJ2-5; the match to TRBD1 covers 9 bases. The ends lost 4 bases at V and 2 bases at J; junction bases unmatched: 5. Germline CDR1 and CDR2: SEHNR and FQNEAQ (reference sequence). CDR3 length: 15 amino acids. Here the CDR3 reads CASSSPGQGQETQYF. CDR3 in DNA: TGTGCCAGCAGCTCACCGGGACAGGGACAAGAGACCCAGTACTTC.

V gene TRBV14 combines with J gene TRBJ1-6; D ambiguous. Germline-derived CDR1 and CDR2 are SGHDN and FVKESK. Trimming removed 6 bases at V and 8 bases at J, with 8 bases between. The CDR3 covers 12 residues. The CDR3 spells CASSPADSPLHF. For the CDR3, the DNA is TGTGCCAGCAGTCCTGCAGATTCACCCCTCCACTTT.

The rearrangement links TRBV28 to TRBJ1-1; tentatively, D is TRBD1 (6 bases). V gave up 5 bases and J gave up 6 bases, with 13 bases separating them. CDR1 and CDR2 (germline): MDHEN, SYDVKM. There are 13 residues in the CDR3. CDR3 sequence (DNA): TGTGCCAGCAGTCGGAACAACAGGGCTGAAGCTTTCTTT. Translation gives CASSRNNRAEAFF.

This clone was observed once. The rearrangement uses TRBV7-8 and TRBJ1-1; D may be TRBD1 (5 bases). The V end lost 5 bases, the J end lost 4 bases, and 17 bases lay between the germline ends. The germline gives CDR1 SGHVS, CDR2 FQNEAQ. This CDR3 has 15 residues. The DNA of the CDR3 is TGTGCCAGCAGCGTATCCCGGGCAGGGACCACTGAAGCTTTCTTT. Translated: CASSVSRAGTTEAFF.

V gene TRBV30 combines with J gene TRBJ1-2, with TRBD1 matching over 8 bases. Germline V gene lookup returns CDR1 GTSNPN and CDR2 SVGIG (reference sequence). Trimming removed 3 bases from V and 2 bases from J; junction bases left unmatched: 11. This CDR3 spans 16 amino acids. The CDR3 protein is CAWRPGQGGPNYGYTF. CDR3 DNA sequence: TGTGCCTGGAGACCCGGACAGGGAGGGCCAAACTATGGCTACACCTTC. The full variable domain, its missing parts supplied by reference TRBV30 and TRBJ1-2, is SQTIHQWPATLVQPVGSPLSLECTVEGTSNPNLYWYRQAAGRGLQLLFYSVGIGQISSEVPQNLSASRPQDRQFILSSKKLLLSDSGFYLCAWRPGQGGPNYGYTFGSGTRLTVV.

The chain is built from TRBV27 and TRBJ2-7; D call uncertain. Trimming stripped 2 bases from V and 0 bases from J, with 11 bases between. The CDR3 sequence is 15 residues long. Germline loops: CDR1 MNHEY, CDR2 SMNVEV (reference sequence). Written as DNA, the CDR3 is TGTGCCAGCAGTTTAAAGGGCGGCCTCTCCTACGAGCAGTACTTC. This encodes CASSLKGGLSYEQYF.

The rearrangement links TRBV19 to TRBJ1-5; no reliable D call. The germline gives CDR1 LNHDA, CDR2 SQIVND (reference sequence). This CDR3 region has 14 residues. Deletions cut 6 bases from V and 3 bases from J, with 12 bases between. The CDR3 spells CASRLRQSNQPQHF. CDR3 in DNA: TGTGCCAGTAGGTTGAGGCAGTCCAATCAGCCCCAGCATTTT.

The rearrangement uses TRBV5-1 and TRBJ2-5; 10 nucleotides match TRBD2. There are 17 residues in the CDR3. Germline CDR1 SGHRS, CDR2 YFSETQ. The V segment lost 1 base and the J segment 1 base; nucleotides outside the gene matches: 7. The CDR3 region is CASSLPGLAFTQETQYF. As DNA, the CDR3 is TGCGCCAGCAGCTTGCCGGGACTAGCGTTTACCCAAGAGACCCAGTACTTC.

V usage is TRBV13 and J usage is TRBJ2-7; 10 nucleotides agree with TRBD2. CDR1 and CDR2 (germline): PRHDT, FYEKMQ (reference sequence). V trimming: 3 bases; J trimming: 3 bases; junction bases outside the gene matches: 11. The CDR3 is 17 amino acids. This chain's CDR3 is CASSFGGSGREYYEQYF. The CDR3 nucleotides read TGTGCCAGCAGCTTCGGGGGGAGCGGGAGGGAATACTACGAGCAGTACTTC.

The chain links TRBV5-1 to TRBJ2-3, with TRBD2 matching 8 bases. The germline CDR1 and CDR2 sequences are SGHRS and YFSETQ. The CDR3 has 18 residues. V lost 0 bases, J lost 4 bases, and 13 bases stayed unmatched. This CDR3 reads CASSLEAVAGGRADTQYF. The CDR3 DNA follows: TGCGCCAGCAGCTTGGAGGCTGTGGCGGGGGGCCGGGCAGATACGCAGTATTTT.

The gene calls are TRBV11-2 and TRBJ2-5; 8 nucleotides agree with TRBD1. This CDR3 has 14 amino acids. The J segment lost 1 base and the V segment lost 3 bases, leaving 1 base of the junction unmatched. CDR1 is SGHAT, CDR2 FQNNGV, per germline. CDR3 DNA sequence: TGTGCCAGCAGCTTTGACAGGGGCCAAGAGACCCAGTACTTC. This translates into CASSFDRGQETQYF.

The chain is built from TRBV28 and TRBJ1-1; D is possibly TRBD1 (5 bases). The CDR3 length is 16 residues. Germline loops: CDR1 MDHEN, CDR2 SYDVKM. V was shortened by 4 bases and J by 1 base, with 16 bases between the two germline ends. CDR3 sequence reads: CASSSRREGRNTEAFF. CDR3 nucleotide sequence: TGTGCCAGCAGTTCCCGCAGGGAGGGAAGGAACACTGAAGCTTTCTTT. Full variable domain (remainder filled in from reference TRBV28 and TRBJ1-1): DVKVTQSSRYLVKRTGEKVFLECVQDMDHENMFWYRQDPGLGLRLIYFSYDVKMKEKGDIPEGYSVSREKKERFSLILESASTNQTSMYLCASSSRREGRNTEAFFGQGTRLTVV.

This clone has only one observation. The V gene is TRBV21-1, the J gene TRBJ2-5; the DNA was not used to check the table's D call, TRBD2. TRBV21-1 is a known pseudogene. The CDR3 is made up of 16 amino acids. The CDR3: CASSKGRAHDQETQYF. The CDR3 nucleotides read TGTGCCAGCAGCAAAGGGAGGGCGCACGATCAAGAGACCCAGTACTTC.